This entry concerns a single T cell receptor beta chain. The antigen remains undetermined. This sample was included in a study of cytomegalovirus exposure and HLA in healthy donors. The germline gives CDR1 SEHNR, CDR2 FQNEAQ (reference sequence). Trimming removed 1 base from V and 4 bases from J, with 13 bases in between. This CDR3 comprises 15 residues. Study observations and caveats: Other equally common chains were less clonally expanded than HLA-associated TCR beta chains, a later analysis showed. In an earlier analysis, about 87% or about 30%: the productive usage of most TCR beta V segments.

It was with 60 Vbeta and 13 Jbeta primers that the PCR ran. Assay: immunoSEQ multiplex PCR; the TCRdb copy retains only in-frame clones and omits some. The sample contains 150,000 to 200,000 clones, approximately 80% of which appear only once. The sequence was obtained from a middle-aged woman in good health and CMV-seronegative. Sequencing used PBMCs. This chain uses TRBV7-9 with TRBJ2-5, with D maybe TRBD2 (6 bases). The DNA of the CDR3 is TGTGCCAGCAGCTTAGAGGCGGGGCTGTTAGAGACCCAGTACTTC. Translation: CASSLEAGLLETQYF.